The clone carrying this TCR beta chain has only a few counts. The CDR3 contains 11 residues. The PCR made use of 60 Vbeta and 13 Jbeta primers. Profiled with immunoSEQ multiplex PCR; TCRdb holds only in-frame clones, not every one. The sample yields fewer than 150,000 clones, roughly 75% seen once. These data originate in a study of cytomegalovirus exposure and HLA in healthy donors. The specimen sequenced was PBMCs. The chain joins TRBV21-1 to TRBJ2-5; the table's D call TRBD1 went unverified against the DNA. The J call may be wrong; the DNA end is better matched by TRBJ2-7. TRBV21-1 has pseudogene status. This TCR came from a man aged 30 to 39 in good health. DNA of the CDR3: TGTGCCAGAAAGGGGTCCTACGAGCAGTACTTC. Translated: CARKGSYEQYF.